This is a list of T cell receptor beta chains from one sample in a study of T cell responses to AZD1222 COVID-19 vaccine. Here immunoSEQ multiplex PCR was the method, and the copy in TCRdb shows in-frame clones only, minus some. The sample lists approximately 150,000 clones; about 88% were seen once. The sample was peripheral blood, taken on day 0 of AZD1222 vaccination. Receptors were obtained from an adult in good health. The CDR3 runs from the conserved cysteine through the conserved F or W.

j_call | v_call | cdr3_aa
TRBJ1-1 | TRBV23-1 | CASSQSLAGQERMNTEAFF
TRBJ2-7 | TRBV6-2/TRBV6-3 | CASSDPSDRDYEQYF
TRBJ2-5 | TRBV5-1 | CASSPGGRETQYF
TRBJ2-7 | TRBV28 | CASSHRQASYEQYF
TRBJ2-5 | TRBV28 | CASSFAGISQETQYF
TRBJ1-5 | TRBV6-5 | CASSYAGQGVNQPQHF
TRBJ2-5 | TRBV29-1 | CSVRPLTRVETQYF
TRBJ1-4 | TRBV5-1 | CASSFSGSRGEKLFF
TRBJ1-1 | TRBV19 | CASSPWALNTEAFF
TRBJ1-1 | TRBV19 | CASSNGTVFYTEAFF